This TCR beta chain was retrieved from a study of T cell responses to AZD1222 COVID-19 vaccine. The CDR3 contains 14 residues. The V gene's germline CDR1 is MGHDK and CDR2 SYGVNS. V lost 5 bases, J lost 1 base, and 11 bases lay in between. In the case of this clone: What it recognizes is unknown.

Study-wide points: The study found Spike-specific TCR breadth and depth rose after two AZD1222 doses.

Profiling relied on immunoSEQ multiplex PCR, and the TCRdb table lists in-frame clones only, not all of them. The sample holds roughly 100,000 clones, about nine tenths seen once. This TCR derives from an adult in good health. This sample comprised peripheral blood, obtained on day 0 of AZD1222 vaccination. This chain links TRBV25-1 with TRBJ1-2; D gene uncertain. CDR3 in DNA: TGTGCCAGCAGTCAAGACCGACTTAACTATGGCTACACCTTC. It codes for CASSQDRLNYGYTF.